The entry below gives a single T cell receptor beta chain sequence along with its context. Sequencing of TCR beta was carried out in blood CD8+ and CD4+ T cells. TEMRA cells were enriched by FACS, and CD4+ and CD8+ T cells were negatively isolated. V lost 6 bases to trimming and J lost 2 bases; unmatched junction nucleotides: 12. CDR3 length equals 17 residues. The sample originates from a study of CD8 T cells in Susac syndrome. After extraction with the RNeasy kit, about 0.45 to 1 ug of the RNA was reverse transcribed using random hexamers. Amplification of TCR beta CDR3 spanned 54 Vbeta and 13 Jbeta via immunoSEQ multiplex PCR. TCRdb reprocessed the immunoSEQ multiplex PCR reads with MiXCR, giving one entry per CDR3 protein. The sample carries 210,000 or so distinct CDR3 sequences, about 94% recorded once.

The genes are TRBV12-3 or TRBV12-4 and TRBJ2-7; 11 bases are shared with TRBD2. The TCR comes from a human donor with multiple sclerosis. The sequenced sample consisted of CD8+ T cells from PBMCs. The DNA for the CDR3 is TGTGCCAGCAGCACCATGGGGGGTAGCGGGAGGGCCTACGAGCAGTACTTC. As protein: CASSTMGGSGRAYEQYF.